The 31 T cell receptor beta chains below were found in one sample sequenced in a study of blood T cells in healthy people across ages (dated by TCRdb to the mid-2010s). Libraries came from 5' RACE. Sequencing took place on an Illumina HiSeq 2500. A second PCR of 7 to 11 cycles was performed with a sample-barcoded 5' primer and a J-beta primer mix. In-frame beta chains were kept once TCRdb had trimmed the public reads at Q25 with fastp and called clones with MiXCR. Rows matching on CDR3 protein sequence are summarized as one entry with the most common DNA and genes. For this sample the table gives around 990,000 distinct CDR3 sequences, of which roughly a quarter were detected only once. Of the sample, less than 0.85% falls within the top ten clones. These data also formed part of another study, on T cells of mothers and their children.

The source material was blood. All receptors derive from a girl aged 2 to 10 in good health.

This clonotype has a handful of counts. CDR3: CASSLTGMAQETQYF. CDR3 bases: TGTGCCAGCAGTTTAACAGGGATGGCGCAAGAGACCCAGTACTTC. The chain links TRBV28 to TRBJ2-5, with a possible D match to TRBD1 (6 bases). This CDR3 spans 15 amino acids. Trimming pared 2 bases from V and 2 bases from J, leaving 12 bases between. CDR1 and CDR2 from the germline V gene are MDHEN and SYDVKM. Using reference TRBV28 and TRBJ2-5 for the parts outside the CDR3, the full variable domain is DVKVTQSSRYLVKRTGEKVFLECVQDMDHENMFWYRQDPGLGLRLIYFSYDVKMKEKGDIPEGYSVSREKKERFSLILESASTNQTSMYLCASSLTGMAQETQYFGPGTRLLVL.

This chain joins TRBV12-3 or TRBV12-4 and TRBJ2-1; D possibly matches TRBD1 or TRBD2 (5 bases each). This CDR3 contains 19 residues. V shed 6 bases and J shed 10 bases, with 34 bases lying between them. As DNA, the CDR3 is TGTGCCAGCAGCCTGACTTTTGATTTGACAACCGCCGGGACCCTGGAGCAGTTCTTC. Amino acids: CASSLTFDLTTAGTLEQFF.

The sample holds a few counts of this clonotype. This chain joins TRBV7-2 and TRBJ2-5, with TRBD2 identical over 10 bases. Germline V CDR1 and CDR2: SGHTA, FQGNSA. With 4 bases clipped from V and 4 bases from J, the junction kept 6 bases outside the gene matches. This CDR3 spans 15 amino acids. CDR3 DNA: TGTGCCAGCAGCTCTAGCGGGAGACGTCGAGAGACCCAGTACTTC. The encoded protein is CASSSSGRRRETQYF.

J is TRBJ2-5 and V is TRBV6-2 or TRBV6-3; D ambiguous. V lost 5 bases and J lost 5, with 12 bases in between. The CDR3 extends over 13 amino acids. Per germline, CDR1 MNHEY and CDR2 SVGEGT. For the CDR3, the DNA is TGTGCCAGCAGTCATTTATTAGAGGAGACCCAGTACTTC. Translation gives CASSHLLEETQYF.

This chain links TRBV20-1 with TRBJ1-1; a possible D gene is TRBD1 (5 bases). Trimming took off 1 base at V and 7 bases at J, with 13 bases between the two ends. CDR1 DFQATT and CDR2 SNEGSKA come from the germline V gene (reference sequence). CDR3 size: 13 residues. CDR3: CSARGQGHDEAFF. The CDR3, as DNA: TGCAGTGCTAGAGGGCAGGGCCATGATGAAGCTTTCTTT.

The chain recombines TRBV20-1 with TRBJ2-5, with D perhaps TRBD1 (5 bases). From germline, CDR1 is DFQATT and CDR2 SNEGSKA (reference sequence). There are 14 residues in the CDR3. The V and J ends lost 6 bases and 4 bases respectively, with 18 bases between them. CDR3 sequence reads: CSAQGAVALETQYF. In DNA, the CDR3 is TGCAGTGCCCAAGGGGCCGTTGCTTTAGAGACCCAGTACTTC.

This clonotype was seen only a few times. This rearrangement joins TRBV6-5 to TRBJ1-4, with D uncertain. The V and J ends lost 6 bases and 8 bases respectively, with 13 bases between them. CDR1 and CDR2 (germline): MNHEY, SVGAGI. CDR3 length: 13 residues. CDR3 amino acids: CASSPGGMEKLFF. The CDR3 nucleotides read TGTGCCAGCAGCCCGGGCGGAATGGAAAAACTGTTTTTT.

This chain links TRBV27 with TRBJ2-3; no definite D call. V shed 5 bases and J shed 2 bases, with 5 bases lying between them. There are 12 residues in the CDR3. CDR1 and CDR2 from the germline V gene are MNHEY and SMNVEV (reference sequence). DNA for the CDR3: TGTGCCAGCAGTCGACTCACAGATACGCAGTATTTT. It codes for CASSRLTDTQYF.

The table lists this clonotype with many counts. The chain combines TRBV4-2 with TRBJ2-4; D is uncertain. Trimming cost V 4 bases and J 8 bases, with 15 bases left between them. CDR3 length equals 14 residues. The germline gives CDR1 LGHNA, CDR2 YNFKEQ. CDR3 region: CASSPGVGKYIQYF. CDR3 bases: TGTGCCAGCAGCCCTGGCGTGGGGAAGTACATTCAGTACTTC.

This sequence joins TRBV7-2 and TRBJ1-6; tentative D call: TRBD1 (5 bases). CDR1 is SGHTA and CDR2 is FQGNSA in the germline V gene. The V gene lost 2 bases and the J gene lost 15 bases, with 20 bases spanning the gap. The CDR3 loop spans 15 amino acids. The CDR3 DNA reads as TGTGCCAGCAGCTTATTAGGGGTATTTGGTGGCGACCTCCACTTT. Protein product: CASSLLGVFGGDLHF.

The CDR3 DNA follows: TGCAGCGTTGGGACGCCTGGGACTGAAGCTTTCTTT. Amino acid sequence: CSVGTPGTEAFF. The chain combines TRBV29-1 with TRBJ1-1; D uncertain. V was pared by 4 bases and J by 5 bases, with 11 bases between. Germline CDR1 SQVTM, CDR2 ANQGSEA. The CDR3 totals 12 residues. Supplemented by reference TRBV29-1 and TRBJ1-1, the full variable domain reads SAVISQKPSRDICQRGTSLTIQCQVDSQVTMMFWYRQQPGQSLTLIATANQGSEATYESGFVIDKFPISRPNLTFSTLTVSNMSPEDSSIYLCSVGTPGTEAFFGQGTRLTVV.

A few counts support this clonotype. The chain recombines TRBV28 with TRBJ2-1; D gene ambiguous. Germline loops: CDR1 MDHEN, CDR2 SYDVKM. Trimming removed 6 bases from V and 2 bases from J, with 14 bases in between. The CDR3 consists of 15 residues. In nucleotides, the CDR3 is TGTGCCAGCAGCACGGACGGAGATCCCTACAATGAGCAGTTCTTC. Amino acid sequence: CASSTDGDPYNEQFF.

This clonotype occurred a few times. This CDR3 is CASSVDSGETQYF. The CDR3 coding sequence is TGTGCCAGCAGTGTCGACAGTGGAGAGACCCAGTACTTC. This chain links TRBV9 with TRBJ2-5; a possible D gene is TRBD1 (5 bases). Germline assignment: CDR1 SGDLS and CDR2 YYNGEE. Trimming removed 5 bases at V and 4 bases at J, with 12 bases between. CDR3 length: 13 amino acids.

The chain has TRBV6-5 and TRBJ2-7, with TRBD1 matching 9 bases. The CDR3 totals 17 residues. Trimming at V came to 8 bases and at J to 3 bases, leaving 17 bases not matched to a gene. From germline, CDR1 is MNHEY and CDR2 SVGAGI. DNA of the CDR3: TGTGCCAGCGGTTCCTACTTGGACAGGGGAAAAATCTACGAGCAGTACTTC. It specifies CASGSYLDRGKIYEQYF.

This clonotype occurred a few times. The V gene is TRBV5-1, the J gene TRBJ2-5, with 8 bases fitting TRBD1. Near its end, the DNA agrees better with TRBJ2-7, so the J call may be wrong. Germline V gives CDR1 SGHRS, CDR2 YFSETQ. The CDR3 contains 14 residues. The CDR3 sequence: CASSIRDRLYEQYF. The CDR3 DNA reads as TGCGCCAGCAGCATCCGGGACAGGCTCTACGAGCAGTACTTC.

This chain joins TRBV12-3 or TRBV12-4 and TRBJ2-2; 7 bases map to TRBD2. With V trimmed by 2 bases and J by 7 bases, 1 base remained unmatched. The CDR3 loop spans 13 amino acids. CDR3 loop: CASSLRGVGELFF. The CDR3 nucleotides read TGTGCCAGCAGTTTACGGGGGGTCGGGGAGCTGTTTTTT.

The chain combines TRBV6-4 with TRBJ1-1; D unclear. Germline assignment: CDR1 MRHNA and CDR2 SNTAGT. V was shortened by 2 bases and J by 6 bases, with 10 bases between the two germline ends. The CDR3 totals 13 residues. The CDR3 reads CASSDPRASEAFF. For the CDR3, the DNA is TGTGCCAGCAGTGACCCTCGAGCCTCTGAAGCTTTCTTT.

This clonotype occurred a few times. The chain links TRBV10-3 to TRBJ1-2; D may be TRBD1 (5 bases). This CDR3 has 15 amino acids. Germline-derived CDR1 and CDR2 are ENHRY and SYGVKD. V was cut by 0 bases and J by 5 bases, with 13 bases left in between. CDR3 coding DNA: TGTGCCATCAGTGAGTCGCAGGGCGAATGGTATGGCTACACCTTC. Amino acid sequence: CAISESQGEWYGYTF.

The rearrangement joins TRBV12-3 or TRBV12-4 to TRBJ2-1; D is perhaps TRBD1 (6 bases). V lost 8 bases to trimming and J lost 13 bases, with 18 bases between them. The CDR3 extends over 12 amino acids. Written as DNA, the CDR3 is TGTGCCAGCTCCCTAGGTACAGGGTCACAGTTCTTC. It yields the protein CASSLGTGSQFF.

This clonotype was seen only a few times. This sequence joins TRBV28 and TRBJ1-2, with a tentative D call TRBD1 (6 bases). V was trimmed by 2 bases and J by 3 bases, leaving 13 bases between them. CDR1 is MDHEN, CDR2 SYDVKM, per germline. This CDR3 is 15 amino acids long. This chain's CDR3 is CASSLMFPGDYGYTF. In DNA form, the CDR3 reads TGTGCCAGCAGTTTAATGTTTCCAGGGGACTATGGCTACACCTTC.

This chain connects TRBV20-1 to TRBJ1-2; 8 nucleotides line up with TRBD1. Germline V gives CDR1 DFQATT, CDR2 SNEGSKA (reference sequence). Unmatched junction bases numbered 8, after V lost 3 bases and J lost 2 bases. The CDR3 runs 15 residues. CDR3 in DNA: TGCAGTGCTAGGAGACCTCAGGGGGCGAACTATGGCTACACCTTC. Amino acids: CSARRPQGANYGYTF.

This clonotype was seen only a few times. This chain joins TRBV3-1 and TRBJ1-5; TRBD1 matches 7 bases. Unmatched junction bases numbered 8, after V lost 5 bases and J lost 4 bases. Germline CDR1 and CDR2: LGHDT and YNNKEL (reference sequence). The CDR3 totals 15 residues. CDR3 sequence: CASSSGPGGNQPQHF. The CDR3 nucleotides read TGTGCCAGCAGCTCAGGCCCAGGGGGTAATCAGCCCCAGCATTTT.

This sequence joins TRBV29-1 and TRBJ2-4; TRBD2 matches 8 bases. CDR1 is SQVTM, CDR2 ANQGSEA, per germline. The CDR3 has 16 amino acids. V lost 6 bases, J lost 0 bases, and 10 bases stayed unmatched. CDR3 DNA: TGCAGCGTCCGACCCGGGGGGGCTCTAGCCAAAAACATTCAGTACTTC. This codes for CSVRPGGALAKNIQYF. The entire variable domain, with the rest obtained from reference TRBV29-1 and TRBJ2-4, is as follows: SAVISQKPSRDICQRGTSLTIQCQVDSQVTMMFWYRQQPGQSLTLIATANQGSEATYESGFVIDKFPISRPNLTFSTLTVSNMSPEDSSIYLCSVRPGGALAKNIQYFGAGTRLSVL.

CDR3 DNA: TGCAGTGCCCCCCGCATAAGCGTGTGGATCGGGGAGCAGTTCTTC. Its protein is CSAPRISVWIGEQFF. The V call is TRBV20-1, the J call TRBJ2-1; D remains unclear. Trimming took 6 bases from V and 10 from J, leaving 25 bases between them. CDR3 length equals 15 residues. The V gene's germline CDR1 is DFQATT and CDR2 SNEGSKA (reference sequence).

This clonotype was counted only a few times. As DNA, the CDR3 is TGTGCCAGCAGTTCAGAGAACCGAGAGACCCAGTACTTC. Its protein is CASSSENRETQYF. This chain uses TRBV7-2 with TRBJ2-5; no firm D call. The ends were cut back, 6 bases at V and 4 bases at J, with 12 bases in the middle. Germline lookup yields CDR1 SGHTA and CDR2 FQGNSA. There are 13 residues in the CDR3.

This clonotype was observed a few times. This chain connects TRBV29-1 to TRBJ2-4; unclear D gene. Trimming took off 6 bases at V and 8 bases at J, with 14 bases between the two ends. The germline CDR1 and CDR2 sequences are SQVTM and ANQGSEA. The CDR3 has 12 residues. The CDR3 loop is CSVLALGHIQYF. Here the CDR3 DNA reads TGCAGCGTCCTTGCCCTCGGGCACATTCAGTACTTC.

The rearrangement joins TRBV2 to TRBJ1-4, with D maybe TRBD1 (6 bases). Trimming pared 4 bases from V and 6 bases from J, leaving 21 bases between. Germline loops: CDR1 SNHLY, CDR2 FYNNEI. The length of the CDR3 is 17 residues. Here the CDR3 reads CASSVPGRGARDEKLFF. As DNA, the CDR3 is TGTGCCAGCAGTGTTCCGGGACGGGGGGCGAGGGATGAAAAACTGTTTTTT.

This clonotype occurred a few times. The chain has TRBV6-1 and TRBJ2-3; 9 bases are shared with TRBD1. After removal of 6 bases from V and 6 bases from J, the junction contained 7 bases not matched to a gene. This CDR3 has 14 amino acids. Germline V gene data show CDR1 as MNHNS and CDR2 as SASEGT. The CDR3, as DNA: TGTGCCAGCAGCCCCGACAGGGGGTTTGATACGCAGTATTTT. Protein: CASSPDRGFDTQYF.

The chain carries TRBV29-1 and TRBJ2-1; possible D gene TRBD1, 6 bases. The J call is doubtful: the DNA matches TRBJ2-7 better. CDR3 length: 13 residues. The germline V gene has CDR1 SQVTM and CDR2 ANQGSEA. DNA for the CDR3: TGCAGCGTCCTAACAGGGAACGCCTACGAGCAGTACTTC. Translating it yields CSVLTGNAYEQYF.

The CDR3 loop reads CASSQDGVLGSPLHF. CDR3 DNA: TGCGCCAGCAGCCAAGACGGGGTACTCGGTTCACCCCTCCACTTT. This rearrangement joins TRBV4-3 to TRBJ1-6; D is undetermined. The CDR3 runs 15 residues. Trimming took off 0 bases at V and 9 bases at J, with 12 bases between the two ends. Germline CDR1 LGHNA, CDR2 YSLEER.

V and J are TRBV7-2 and TRBJ1-5; D not resolved. Trimming left V 3 bases short and J 0 bases short, with 9 bases between. This CDR3 is built from 15 residues. Germline assignment: CDR1 SGHTA and CDR2 FQGNSA. The CDR3 nucleotides read TGTGCCAGCAGCTTCTTGGGCTATAGCAATCAGCCCCAGCATTTT. This codes for CASSFLGYSNQPQHF. Full variable domain (remainder filled in from reference TRBV7-2 and TRBJ1-5): GAGVSQSPSNKVTEKGKDVELRCDPISGHTALYWYRQSLGQGLEFLIYFQGNSAPDKSGLPSDRFSAERTGGSVSTLTIQRTQQEDSAVYLCASSFLGYSNQPQHFGDGTRLSIL.